Below are 21 T cell receptor beta chains sequenced from a single sample in a study of control samples from healthy donors and cancer patients. Sequencing used immunoSEQ multiplex PCR; TCRdb keeps in-frame clones, though not all of them. The sample gives 100,000 to 150,000 clones, about 91% of which show up once; roughly 8.6% is in the top ten. The sequenced sample consisted of blood. These receptors all stem from a man between 18 and 35 years old in good health.

A few counts support this clone. The chain combines TRBV7-8 with TRBJ1-2; the D is unclear. Germline V gives CDR1 SGHVS, CDR2 FQNEAQ. V lost 7 bases, J lost 8 bases, and 29 bases lay in between. The CDR3 consists of 17 residues. The CDR3 DNA follows: TGTGCCAGCACCCGAAGCGGTAGCGTACCTTCAACGGGGGGCTACACCTTC. It specifies CASTRSGSVPSTGGYTF.

The rearrangement joins TRBV11-2 to TRBJ2-7; 8 bases line up with TRBD1. The CDR3 has 12 amino acids. V lost 5 bases, J lost 5 bases, and 2 bases stayed unmatched. Per the germline V gene, CDR1 is SGHAT and CDR2 is FQNNGV. As DNA, the CDR3 is TGTGCCAGCAGCCAACAGGGGGACGAGCAGTACTTC. Residues: CASSQQGDEQYF.

This chain uses TRBV7-7 with TRBJ1-3, with 9 bases that match TRBD1. V lost 4 bases and J lost 2; bases outside the gene matches: 6. Germline CDR1 and CDR2: SSHAT and FNYEAQ (reference sequence). The CDR3 loop spans 16 amino acids. In nucleotides, the CDR3 is TGTGCCAGCAGCTCCGGGCGGACAGGGGCTGGAAACACCATATATTTT. Protein: CASSSGRTGAGNTIYF.

V and J are TRBV7-3 and TRBJ1-1, with a possible D match to TRBD1 (6 bases). The CDR3 is 14 residues long. Germline loops: CDR1 SGHTA, CDR2 FQGTGA. Trimming removed 4 bases from V and 3 bases from J, with 12 bases in between. The CDR3 sequence is CASSSQGSDTEAFF. The CDR3 DNA sequence: TGTGCCAGCAGCTCACAGGGCTCGGACACTGAAGCTTTCTTT. Together with reference TRBV7-3 and TRBJ1-1, the CDR3 gives the full variable domain: GAGVSQTPSNKVTEKGKYVELRCDPISGHTALYWYRQSLGQGPEFLIYFQGTGAADDSGLPNDRFFAVRPEGSVSTLKIQRTERGDSAVYLCASSSQGSDTEAFFGQGTRLTVV.

The gene calls are TRBV2 and TRBJ2-4; D unresolved. The CDR3 has 15 residues. Germline V gene lookup returns CDR1 SNHLY and CDR2 FYNNEI. Trimming left V 7 bases short and J 0 bases short, with 13 bases between. The chain's CDR3 is CASKQKQLAKNIQYF. The CDR3 DNA reads TGTGCCAGCAAACAAAAACAGCTAGCCAAAAACATTCAGTACTTC.

Worth noting for this clone: This same CDR3 is encoded by further DNA sequences in the sample. This chain joins TRBV10-3 and TRBJ1-6, with TRBD1 identical over 9 bases. The CDR3 runs 14 residues. Germline-derived CDR1 and CDR2 are ENHRY and SYGVKD. Unmatched junction bases numbered 4, after V lost 6 bases and J lost 7 bases. The DNA of the CDR3 is TGTGCCATCAGCCGGGACAGGGAGAATTCACCCCTCCACTTT. Protein product: CAISRDRENSPLHF.

Details on this clone: Additional DNA sequences in this sample encode the identical CDR3. This chain connects TRBV29-1 to TRBJ2-2; D is possibly TRBD1 or TRBD2 (5 bases each). In germline, CDR1 is SQVTM, CDR2 ANQGSEA. This CDR3 contains 13 residues. Between the trimmed V and J ends, which lost 4 bases and 4 bases, there was a span of 10 bases. The CDR3 sequence: CSVVSGGTGELFF. The CDR3 nucleotides are TGCAGCGTTGTCAGTGGGGGCACCGGGGAGCTGTTTTTT.

V usage is TRBV18 and J usage is TRBJ1-2; the D is unclear. The V end lost 6 bases, the J end lost 4 bases, and 12 bases lay between the germline ends. Germline V lookup: CDR1 KGHSH, CDR2 LQKENI. The CDR3 is 13 amino acids. The CDR3 loop is CASSSEGSYGYTF. CDR3 sequence (DNA): TGTGCCAGCTCCAGTGAGGGAAGCTATGGCTACACCTTC.

The CDR3 DNA follows: TGTGCCAGCTCACCGGTTGGGACAAACTCTGGAAACACCATATATTTT. Amino acid sequence: CASSPVGTNSGNTIYF. The rearrangement uses TRBV18 and TRBJ1-3; TRBD1 is a possible D gene (6 bases). This CDR3 region has 16 residues. The V gene lost 3 bases and the J gene lost 0 bases, with 12 bases spanning the gap. The germline V gene has CDR1 KGHSH and CDR2 LQKENI.

The chain uses TRBV6-4 and TRBJ2-2; tentative D call: TRBD1 (6 bases). CDR1 is MRHNA, CDR2 SNTAGT, per germline. Trimming removed 3 bases from V and 3 bases from J, with 14 bases in between. The CDR3 consists of 16 residues. CDR3 sequence (DNA): TGTGCCAGCAGTGAAAGTCCAGGGGTTCACACCGGGGAGCTGTTTTTT. As protein: CASSESPGVHTGELFF.

This clone was seen a single time. The chain links TRBV6-5 to TRBJ2-7; possible D gene TRBD1, 5 bases. V lost 0 bases and J 1 base, leaving 7 bases between the germline ends. The CDR3 runs 14 residues. The germline gives CDR1 MNHEY, CDR2 SVGAGI. The CDR3 coding sequence is TGTGCCAGCAGTTACTCAGGGGTGTCCTACGAGCAGTACTTC. Its protein is CASSYSGVSYEQYF.

The V and J genes are TRBV4-1 and TRBJ2-1; 9 bases align to TRBD2. Germline CDR1 is MGHRA and CDR2 is YSYEKL. This CDR3 has 16 residues. V lost 4 bases, J lost 6 bases, and 10 bases stayed unmatched. The CDR3 sequence is CASSRRGGADVNEQFF. The CDR3 DNA sequence: TGCGCCAGCAGCCGCCGCGGGGGGGCCGATGTCAATGAGCAGTTCTTC.

The gene calls are TRBV27 and TRBJ2-2, with D hard to call. Germline CDR1 MNHEY, CDR2 SMNVEV (reference sequence). The CDR3 loop spans 12 amino acids. V shed 2 bases and J shed 7 bases, with 5 bases lying between them. Here the CDR3 reads CASSLGGGELFF. As DNA, the CDR3 is TGTGCCAGCAGTTTAGGCGGCGGGGAGCTGTTTTTT.

The chain combines TRBV7-3 with TRBJ2-5; D possibly corresponds to TRBD1 (6 bases). The germline V gene encodes CDR1 SGHTA and CDR2 FQGTGA. The V end was cut by 2 bases, the J end by 1 base, with 11 bases between. This CDR3 has 15 residues. CDR3 sequence reads: CASSLLGTPQETQYF. CDR3 sequence (DNA): TGTGCCAGCAGCTTATTAGGGACACCCCAAGAGACCCAGTACTTC.

The chain uses TRBV12-3 or TRBV12-4 and TRBJ1-5; possible D gene TRBD1, 6 bases. Trimming took 6 bases from V and 2 from J, leaving 8 bases between them. This CDR3 has 13 residues. The CDR3 DNA reads TGTGCCAGCAGCCCAGGGGGCAATCAGCCCCAGCATTTT. Protein sequence: CASSPGGNQPQHF.

The chain combines TRBV2 with TRBJ2-2, with D unclear. The CDR3 length is 13 residues. Trimming cost V 4 bases and J 6 bases, with 9 bases left between them. The germline V gene has CDR1 SNHLY and CDR2 FYNNEI. The CDR3 loop is CASSGHFPGELFF. In nucleotides, the CDR3 is TGTGCCAGCAGTGGACATTTTCCCGGGGAGCTGTTTTTT. Supplemented by reference TRBV2 and TRBJ2-2, the full variable domain reads EPEVTQTPSHQVTQMGQEVILRCVPISNHLYFYWYRQILGQKVEFLVSFYNNEISEKSEIFDDQFSVERPDGSNFTLKIRSTKLEDSAMYFCASSGHFPGELFFGEGSRLTVL.

The chain carries TRBV6-5 and TRBJ1-1, with 9 bases lining up with TRBD1. CDR3 length equals 13 residues. CDR1 and CDR2 from the germline V gene are MNHEY and SVGAGI. V dropped 10 bases and J dropped 5; count of bases not matched to a gene: 8. This chain's CDR3 is CATVQGAETEAFF. DNA of the CDR3: TGTGCCACCGTACAGGGGGCTGAGACTGAAGCTTTCTTT.

The table lists this clone with a count of one. The V call is TRBV29-1, the J call TRBJ2-7, with 13 bases matching TRBD2. Germline V lookup: CDR1 SQVTM, CDR2 ANQGSEA. The V segment lost 6 bases and the J segment 5 bases; nucleotides outside the gene matches: 10. The CDR3 runs to 15 residues. The CDR3 DNA reads as TGCAGCGTAGCTTTGGGACTAGCGGGGATCAACGAGCAGTACTTC. Its protein product is CSVALGLAGINEQYF.

The rearrangement links TRBV5-1 to TRBJ1-5, with 7 bases aligning to TRBD1. V gave up 4 bases and J gave up 3 bases; unmatched junction bases: 4. Germline CDR1 is SGHRS and CDR2 is YFSETQ. There are 14 residues in the CDR3. This CDR3 reads CASSPTGFNQPQHF. DNA of the CDR3: TGCGCCAGCAGCCCGACAGGGTTCAATCAGCCCCAGCATTTT.

The chain combines TRBV7-8 with TRBJ1-3, with D possibly matching TRBD1 (5 bases). Trimming stripped 0 bases from V and 0 bases from J, with 9 bases between. Germline CDR1 reads SGHVS; CDR2 reads FQNEAQ. This CDR3 spans 16 amino acids. Here the CDR3 DNA reads TGTGCCAGCAGCTTAGCCCCCGACAGCTCTGGAAACACCATATATTTT. It encodes CASSLAPDSSGNTIYF.

J is TRBJ2-7 and V is TRBV5-1; 7 bases map to TRBD1. Trimming removed 4 bases from V and 3 bases from J; junction bases left unmatched: 13. CDR1 is SGHRS and CDR2 is YFSETQ in the germline V gene. The CDR3 spans 16 residues. The DNA of the CDR3 is TGCGCCAGCAGCGATCGACAGGGATCATTTTTCTACGAGCAGTACTTC. Amino acids: CASSDRQGSFFYEQYF.